Many counts were recorded for the clone carrying this T cell receptor beta chain. Its target is not known. These data originate in a study of immune heterogeneity within non-small cell lung tumors. The CDR3 length is 13 residues. CDR1 and CDR2 (germline): SGHVS, FNYEAQ. J lost 5 bases, V lost 6 bases, and 7 bases had no gene match. Multiplex PCR employing 32 V and 13 J primers generated amplicons of the TCR beta CDR3. TCRdb re-called the multiplex PCR reads through MiXCR, storing one row per CDR3 protein. In the table there are fewer than 25,000 distinct CDR3 sequences, about 29% of which are singletons. Overall study results and limits: Correlation analysis showed that local T-cell clonality was moderately but significantly associated with local tumor mutational burden (R about 0.32).

Bulk tumor gDNA, 550 to 600 ng per sample, served as the TCR template. Multiple biopsies spaced far apart were taken from each primary tumor during surgery. The cohort was untreated, with newly diagnosed non-small cell lung cancer undergoing curative surgery. There were 15 donors in total. They were all newly diagnosed non-small cell lung cancer patients undergoing surgery with curative intent. Sample: lung tumor tissue. The source is a man aged 35 to 55 with non-small cell lung cancer. The genes are TRBV7-6 and TRBJ2-7, with 7 nucleotides matching TRBD1. CDR3 in amino acids: CASSDRVRNEQYF. DNA for the CDR3: TGTGCCAGCAGTGACAGGGTCAGGAACGAGCAGTACTTC.